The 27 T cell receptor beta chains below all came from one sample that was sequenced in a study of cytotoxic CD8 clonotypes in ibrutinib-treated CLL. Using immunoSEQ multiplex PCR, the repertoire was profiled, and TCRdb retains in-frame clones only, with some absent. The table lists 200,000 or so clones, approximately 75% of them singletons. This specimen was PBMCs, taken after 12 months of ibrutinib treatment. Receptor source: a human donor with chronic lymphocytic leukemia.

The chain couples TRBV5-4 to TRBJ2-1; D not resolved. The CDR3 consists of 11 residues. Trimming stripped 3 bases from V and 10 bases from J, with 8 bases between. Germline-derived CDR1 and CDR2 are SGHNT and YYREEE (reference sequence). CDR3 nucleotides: TGTGCCAGCAGCTCAGACCCCGAGCAGTTCTTC. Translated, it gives CASSSDPEQFF.

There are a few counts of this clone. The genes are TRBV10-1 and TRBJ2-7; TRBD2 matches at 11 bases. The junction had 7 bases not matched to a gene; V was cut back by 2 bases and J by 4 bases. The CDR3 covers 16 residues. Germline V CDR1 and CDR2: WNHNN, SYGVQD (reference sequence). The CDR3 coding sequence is TGCGCCAGCAGTGAGGGAACTAGCGGGAGTCCTTACGAGCAGTACTTC. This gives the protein CASSEGTSGSPYEQYF.

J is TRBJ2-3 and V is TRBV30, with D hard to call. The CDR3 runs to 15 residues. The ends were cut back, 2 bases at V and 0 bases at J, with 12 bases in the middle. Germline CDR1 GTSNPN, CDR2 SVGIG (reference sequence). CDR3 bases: TGTGCCTGGAGTCGTGGCCAGACTAGCACAGATACGCAGTATTTT. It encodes CAWSRGQTSTDTQYF.

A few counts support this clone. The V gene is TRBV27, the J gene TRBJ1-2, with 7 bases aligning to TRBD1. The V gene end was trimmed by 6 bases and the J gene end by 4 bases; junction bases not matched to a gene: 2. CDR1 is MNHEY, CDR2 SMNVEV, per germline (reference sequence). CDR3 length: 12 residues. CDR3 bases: TGTGCCAGCAGGACAGGGATCTATGGCTACACCTTC. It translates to CASRTGIYGYTF.

In DNA form, the CDR3 reads TGTGCCAGCAGCCAAGTCGTAGGGGCGCGGGGAAACACCATATATTTT. It encodes CASSQVVGARGNTIYF. V is TRBV14 and J is TRBJ1-3; D possibly corresponds to TRBD1 (5 bases). The CDR3 totals 16 residues. The germline CDR1 and CDR2 sequences are SGHDN and FVKESK. The germline V and J ends were trimmed by 1 base and 4 bases, with 14 bases remaining between them. Based on the CDR3 plus reference TRBV14 and TRBJ1-3, the full variable domain is EAGVTQFPSHSVIEKGQTVTLRCDPISGHDNLYWYRRVMGKEIKFLLHFVKESKQDESGMPNNRFLAERTGGTYSTLKVQPAELEDSGVYFCASSQVVGARGNTIYFGEGSWLTVV.

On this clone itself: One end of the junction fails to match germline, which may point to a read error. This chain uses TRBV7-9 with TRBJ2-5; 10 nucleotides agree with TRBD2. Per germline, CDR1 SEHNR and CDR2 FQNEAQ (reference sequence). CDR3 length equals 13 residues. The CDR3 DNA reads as TGTGCCAGCAGCCCCCCCTCTAGCGGGGGACACAACTTC. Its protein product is CASSPPSSGGHNF.

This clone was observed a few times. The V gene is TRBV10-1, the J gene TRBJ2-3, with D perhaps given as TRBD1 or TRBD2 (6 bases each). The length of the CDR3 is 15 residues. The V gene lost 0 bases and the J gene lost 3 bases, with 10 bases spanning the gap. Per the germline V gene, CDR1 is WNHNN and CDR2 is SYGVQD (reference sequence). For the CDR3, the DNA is TGCGCCAGCAGTGAGTCGGGGGGCTGGACAGATACGCAGTATTTT. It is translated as CASSESGGWTDTQYF.

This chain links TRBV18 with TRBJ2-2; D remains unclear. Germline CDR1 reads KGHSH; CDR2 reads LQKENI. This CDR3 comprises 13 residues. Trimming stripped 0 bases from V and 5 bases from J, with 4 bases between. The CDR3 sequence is CASSPPMTGELFF. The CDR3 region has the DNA TGTGCCAGCTCACCACCCATGACCGGGGAGCTGTTTTTT.

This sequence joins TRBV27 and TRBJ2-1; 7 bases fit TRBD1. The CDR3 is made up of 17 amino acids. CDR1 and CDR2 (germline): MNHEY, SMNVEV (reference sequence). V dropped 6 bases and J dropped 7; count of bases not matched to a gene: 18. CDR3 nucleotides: TGTGCCAGCAGCCCCGCCCGGGCCAGGGGGTTGGGGAATGAGCAGTTCTTC. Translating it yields CASSPARARGLGNEQFF.

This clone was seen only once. In nucleotides, the CDR3 is TGTGCCAGTAGTCAAGAAAGCTATGGCTACACCTTC. Its protein is CASSQESYGYTF. V gene TRBV19 combines with J gene TRBJ1-2; D ambiguous. The germline CDR1 and CDR2 sequences are LNHDA and SQIVND (reference sequence). V was trimmed by 5 bases and J by 4 bases, leaving 8 bases between them. The CDR3 sequence is 12 residues long.

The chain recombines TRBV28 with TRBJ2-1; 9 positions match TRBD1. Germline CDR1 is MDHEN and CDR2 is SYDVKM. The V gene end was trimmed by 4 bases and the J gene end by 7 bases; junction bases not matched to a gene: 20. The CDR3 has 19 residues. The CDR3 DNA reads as TGTGCCAGCAGTTCAGGGACAGGGAGTAGCATAGTAGTGAGGAATGAGCAGTTCTTC. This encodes CASSSGTGSSIVVRNEQFF.

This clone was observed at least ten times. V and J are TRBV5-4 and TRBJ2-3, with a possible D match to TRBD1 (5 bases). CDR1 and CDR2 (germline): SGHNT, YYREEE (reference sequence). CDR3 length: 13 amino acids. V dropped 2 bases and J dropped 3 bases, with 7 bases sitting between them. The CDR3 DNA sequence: TGTGCCAGCAGCTTACAGGTGACAGATACGCAGTATTTT. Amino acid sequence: CASSLQVTDTQYF.

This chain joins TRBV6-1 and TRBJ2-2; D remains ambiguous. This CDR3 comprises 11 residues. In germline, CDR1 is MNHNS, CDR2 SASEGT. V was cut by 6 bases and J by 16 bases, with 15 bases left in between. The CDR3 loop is CASRGPLGRFF. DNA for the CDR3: TGTGCCAGCAGGGGCCCCCTAGGGCGGTTTTTT.

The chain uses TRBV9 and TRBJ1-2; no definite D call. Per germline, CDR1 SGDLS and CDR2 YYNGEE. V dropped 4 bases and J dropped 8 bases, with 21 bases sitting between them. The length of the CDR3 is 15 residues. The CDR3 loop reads CASSPLERDSRGYTF. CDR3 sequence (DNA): TGTGCCAGCAGCCCCCTCGAGAGGGATTCTCGCGGCTACACCTTC. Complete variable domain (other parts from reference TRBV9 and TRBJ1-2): DSGVTQTPKHLITATGQRVTLRCSPRSGDLSVYWYQQSLDQGLQFLIQYYNGEERAKGNILERFSAQQFPDLHSELNLSSLELGDSALYFCASSPLERDSRGYTFGSGTRLTVV.

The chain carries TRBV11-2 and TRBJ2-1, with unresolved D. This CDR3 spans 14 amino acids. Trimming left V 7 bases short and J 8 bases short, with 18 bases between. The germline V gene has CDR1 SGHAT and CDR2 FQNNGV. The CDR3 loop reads CASTIRPPGHEQFF. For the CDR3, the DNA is TGTGCCAGCACCATCCGACCGCCAGGACATGAGCAGTTCTTC.

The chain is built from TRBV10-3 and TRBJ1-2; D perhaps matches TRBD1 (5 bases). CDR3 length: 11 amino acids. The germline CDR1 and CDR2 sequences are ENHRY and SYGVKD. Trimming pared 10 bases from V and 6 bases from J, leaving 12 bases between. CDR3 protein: CATNRGDGYTF. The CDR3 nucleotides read TGTGCCACCAATAGGGGTGATGGCTACACCTTC.

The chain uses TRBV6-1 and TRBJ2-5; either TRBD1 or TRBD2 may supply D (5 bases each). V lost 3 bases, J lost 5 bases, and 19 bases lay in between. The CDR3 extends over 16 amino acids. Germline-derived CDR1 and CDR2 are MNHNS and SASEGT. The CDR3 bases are TGTGCCAGCAGTGACGCCCCGGTTGAGGGGCGGGAGACCCAGTACTTC. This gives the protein CASSDAPVEGRETQYF.

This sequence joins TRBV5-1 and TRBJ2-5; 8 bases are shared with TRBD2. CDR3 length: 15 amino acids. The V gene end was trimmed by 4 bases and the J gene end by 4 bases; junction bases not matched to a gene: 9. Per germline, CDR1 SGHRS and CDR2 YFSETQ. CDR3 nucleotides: TGCGCCAGCAGCCGTGAACCGGGGGGGCGAGAGACCCAGTACTTC. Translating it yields CASSREPGGRETQYF.

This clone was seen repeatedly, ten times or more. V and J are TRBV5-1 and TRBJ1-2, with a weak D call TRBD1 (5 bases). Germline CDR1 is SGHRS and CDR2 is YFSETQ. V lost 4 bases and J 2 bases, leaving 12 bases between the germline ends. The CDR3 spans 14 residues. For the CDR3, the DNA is TGCGCCAGCAGCCCACCACAGGCGAACTATGGCTACACCTTC. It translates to CASSPPQANYGYTF.

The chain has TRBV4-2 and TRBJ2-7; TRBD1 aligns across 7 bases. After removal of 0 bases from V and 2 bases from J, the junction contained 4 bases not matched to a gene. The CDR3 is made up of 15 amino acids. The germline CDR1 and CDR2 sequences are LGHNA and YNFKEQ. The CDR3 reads CASSQEGQPTYEQYF. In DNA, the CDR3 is TGTGCCAGCAGCCAAGAGGGACAGCCAACCTACGAGCAGTACTTC.

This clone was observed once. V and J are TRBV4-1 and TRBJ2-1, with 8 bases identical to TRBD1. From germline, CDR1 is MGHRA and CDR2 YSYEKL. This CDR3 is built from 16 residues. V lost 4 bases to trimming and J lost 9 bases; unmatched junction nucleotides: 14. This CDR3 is CASSLDRGVLVPEQFF. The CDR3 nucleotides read TGCGCCAGCAGCCTCGACAGGGGAGTTTTGGTTCCTGAGCAGTTCTTC.

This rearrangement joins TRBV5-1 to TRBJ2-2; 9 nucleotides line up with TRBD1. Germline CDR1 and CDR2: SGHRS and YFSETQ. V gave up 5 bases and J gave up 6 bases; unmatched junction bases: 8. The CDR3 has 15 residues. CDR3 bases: TGCGCCAGCAGGTCCGGGACAGGGTCGTCCGGGGAGCTGTTTTTT. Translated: CASRSGTGSSGELFF.

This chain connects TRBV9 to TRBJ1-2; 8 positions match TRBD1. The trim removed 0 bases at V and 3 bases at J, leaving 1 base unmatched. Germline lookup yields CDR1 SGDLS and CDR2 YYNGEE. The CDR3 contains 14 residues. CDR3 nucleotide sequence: TGTGCCAGCAGCGTAGCAGGGGGCGACTATGGCTACACCTTC. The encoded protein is CASSVAGGDYGYTF.

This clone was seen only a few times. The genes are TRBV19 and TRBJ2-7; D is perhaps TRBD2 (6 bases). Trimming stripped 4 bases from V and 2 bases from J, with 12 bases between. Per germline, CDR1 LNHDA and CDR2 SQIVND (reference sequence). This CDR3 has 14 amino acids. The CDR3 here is CASSTGDGTYEQYF. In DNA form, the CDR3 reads TGTGCCAGTAGTACGGGGGACGGTACCTACGAGCAGTACTTC.

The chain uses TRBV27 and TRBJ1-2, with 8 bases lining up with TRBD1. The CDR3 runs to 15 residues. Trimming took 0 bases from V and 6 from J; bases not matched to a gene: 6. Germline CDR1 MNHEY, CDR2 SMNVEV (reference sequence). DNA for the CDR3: TGTGCCAGCAGTTTATCGATCTGGACAGGGAATGGCTACACCTTC. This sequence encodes CASSLSIWTGNGYTF.

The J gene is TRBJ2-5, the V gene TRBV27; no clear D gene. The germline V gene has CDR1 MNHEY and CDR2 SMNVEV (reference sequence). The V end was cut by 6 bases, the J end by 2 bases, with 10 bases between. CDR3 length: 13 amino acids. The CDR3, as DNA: TGTGCCAGCAGCCTATTAGGACAAGAGACCCAGTACTTC. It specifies CASSLLGQETQYF.

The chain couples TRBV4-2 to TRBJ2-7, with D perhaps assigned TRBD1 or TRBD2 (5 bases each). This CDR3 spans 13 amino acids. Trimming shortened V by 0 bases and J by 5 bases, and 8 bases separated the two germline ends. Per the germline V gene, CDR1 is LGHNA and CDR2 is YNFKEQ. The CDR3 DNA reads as TGTGCCAGCAGCCAAGATTTGGGGGACGAGCAGTACTTC. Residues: CASSQDLGDEQYF.